This T cell receptor (beta chain) was retrieved from a study of blood T cell repertoires in COVID-19 (dated by TCRdb to the early 2020s). About the full investigation: Collaborator samples came from the United States, Italy and Spain and covered acute and convalescent phases of COVID-19. The material from the prospective study consisted of cDNA or gDNA derived from T cells, B-cell-depleted T cells, or PBMCs. The dataset comprised deeply sampled blood TCRbeta repertoires from subjects exposed to, actively infected with, or recovered from COVID-19. The repertoires were made available in a free public database intended to serve as a resource for research on the immune response to SARS-CoV-2. Samples came from the ongoing ImmuneRACE study (first 160 participants) plus 1,254 subjects from 6 global collaborators. A de-identified subject ID, COVID-19 status, age in years and sex were almost always included in the sample metadata. Where HLA class I and class II types were available, the types were taken from metadata supplied by the sample provider, not from assay-based typing. What the research found in general, with its limitations: The quantity of clinical and demographic metadata differed by source and by participant and was supplied without curation.

TCRbeta CDR3 regions were amplified from genomic DNA using the immunoSEQ Assay, a bias-controlled multiplex PCR. As for the authors' bioinformatics: Within the assay, amplification of reference gene primers was used to estimate how many nucleated cells each sample contained. To quantify the absolute abundance of each unique TCRbeta CDR3 rearrangement, sequence reads were collapsed and filtered. For each sample, productive Simpson clonality was calculated as the square root of Simpson's diversity index over productive rearrangements. The table comes from immuneACCESS by way of TCRdb, which keeps in-frame sequences with V and J called. Part of the clones is missing from these tables; in studies checked, under half for an unresolved V gene and the rest for unknown reasons. That table supplies the V and J calls and clone size; D and trimming were determined from the DNA. A total of some 150,000 clones appear in this sample, roughly 87% of them only once. The ten biggest clones cover around 1.3% of the sample.

The CDR3 spans 16 residues, from the cysteine through the phenylalanine. Here the CDR3 DNA is all that survives: 48 bases in frame from base 1. Based on the germline V gene (reference sequence), the CDR1 and CDR2 sequences are LNHDA and SQIVND. Deletion took 6 bases off V and 5 bases off J, with a span of 23 bases between the germline ends. Enrolling through a virtual design, the prospective study's participants ranged in age from roughly 18 to 89 years and lived across 20 to 25 United States geographic areas. Cohort assignment in the prospective study relied on participant-reported clinical history from a screening survey and a study questionnaire. Mobile phlebotomists in the prospective study collected whole blood, serum and a nasopharyngeal or oropharyngeal swab from every participant. Participants in the prospective study had the option to provide additional blood draws and questionnaires over a roughly 2-month period. Prospective study blood samples were shipped either frozen or at room temperature before DNA extraction.

A word on this clone: The antigen this receptor binds is unknown. No much larger clone is present one base from it, and per-base qualities are unavailable.

The TCR originated in a human donor with acute COVID-19. The donor label of this sample is uncertain. The V and J genes are TRBV19 and TRBJ2-7; matching of 5 bases hints at TRBD1 as the D gene. What was sequenced was PBMCs or T cells enriched from blood (not recorded which). The DNA sequence is TGTGCCAGTAGCCTTACTCCAGGGTCCAGGTACGACGAGCAGTACTTC. It codes for CASSLTPGSRYDEQYF.